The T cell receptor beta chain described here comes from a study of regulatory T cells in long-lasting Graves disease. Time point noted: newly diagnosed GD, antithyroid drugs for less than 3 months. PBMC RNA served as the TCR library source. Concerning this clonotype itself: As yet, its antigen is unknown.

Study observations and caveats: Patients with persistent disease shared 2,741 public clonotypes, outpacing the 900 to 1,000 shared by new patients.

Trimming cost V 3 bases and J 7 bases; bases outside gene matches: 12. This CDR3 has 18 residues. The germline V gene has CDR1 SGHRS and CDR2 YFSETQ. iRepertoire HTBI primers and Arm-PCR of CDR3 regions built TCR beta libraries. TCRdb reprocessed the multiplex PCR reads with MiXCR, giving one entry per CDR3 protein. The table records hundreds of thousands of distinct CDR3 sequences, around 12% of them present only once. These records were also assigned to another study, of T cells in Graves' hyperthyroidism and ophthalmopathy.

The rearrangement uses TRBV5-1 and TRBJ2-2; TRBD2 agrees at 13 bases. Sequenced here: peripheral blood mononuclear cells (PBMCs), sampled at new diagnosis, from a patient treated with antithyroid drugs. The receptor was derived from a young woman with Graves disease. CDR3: CASSSSLAGGPGNGELFF. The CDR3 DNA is TGCGCCAGCAGCTCATCACTAGCGGGAGGGCCGGGAAACGGGGAGCTGTTTTTT.